The clone carrying this T cell receptor beta chain was observed many times. Antigen specificity is unknown. These data originate in a study of CD8 T cells in ankylosing spondylitis. General study findings and limits: From matched ankylosing spondylitis synovial fluid, disease-linked clones were reportedly recovered at significantly enriched levels. Made up of eight highly homologous variants, a TCR beta motif appeared characteristic of ankylosing spondylitis blood.

V lost 1 base and J lost 0, with 13 bases in between. The CDR3 sequence is 16 residues long. 5'-RACE, quantitative and with molecular barcodes, yielded the TCR beta libraries. TCRdb re-derived calls from the 5' RACE reads in MiXCR, one entry per CDR3 protein. Altogether roughly 700,000 distinct CDR3 sequences are present, about 20% being singletons, with the ten largest covering over 15%. The rearrangement joins TRBV12-3 or TRBV12-4 to TRBJ2-7; D is perhaps TRBD1 (5 bases). The TCR was taken from a male donor with ankylosing spondylitis. Source material: blood, either unsorted or a sorted T cell fraction (not recorded which). This chain's CDR3 is CASSLGGQGSSYEQYF. As DNA, the CDR3 is TGTGCCAGCAGTTTAGGGGGCCAGGGTAGCTCCTACGAGCAGTACTTC.